The table lists the clone carrying this T cell receptor (beta chain) with a count of one. The data are from a study of OX40 agonist ivuxolimab in advanced cancers. About the study: Hepatocellular carcinoma, melanoma, renal cell or head and neck cancer was diagnosed in the dose-escalation patients. Patients achieving partial responses numbered three: one hepatocellular carcinoma case and two cutaneous melanoma cases.

Sequencing used immunoSEQ multiplex PCR; TCRdb keeps in-frame clones, though not all of them. This sample yields tens of thousands of clones, of which roughly 87% are seen a single time; about 12% belongs to the top ten. The TCR comes from an adult with an advanced solid tumor such as melanoma, head and neck, liver or kidney cancer. The sequenced sample was CD4+ or CD8+ T cells sorted from blood, obtained in a trial of the OX40 agonist ivuxolimab.

The CDR3 sequence: CASSLVGVQGTDTQYF. CDR3 coding DNA: TGTGCCAGCAGTTTAGTGGGAGTACAGGGCACAGATACGCAGTATTTT. The gene calls are TRBV27 and TRBJ2-3, with D perhaps being TRBD1 or TRBD2 (5 bases each). CDR3 length equals 16 residues. Germline V CDR1 and CDR2: MNHEY, SMNVEV (reference sequence). V lost 2 bases and J 1 base, leaving 13 bases between the germline ends.